The 11 T cell receptor beta chains given below trace back to one sample, sequenced in a study of T cells in Graves' hyperthyroidism and ophthalmopathy. TCR beta CDR3 regions were amplified from RNA transcripts. During a first-round RT-PCR of the TCR CDR3, the HTBI primer set was used. TCRdb reprocessed the multiplex PCR reads with MiXCR, giving one entry per CDR3 protein. The sample contains about 360,000 distinct CDR3 sequences, 15% to 19% of which appear only once. Material: blood. Receptors were obtained from a woman aged 18-30 years with Graves' hyperthyroidism that later progressed to Graves' ophthalmopathy.

Many counts were recorded for this clonotype. This chain joins TRBV2 and TRBJ1-4; a possible D gene is TRBD1 (5 bases). From germline, CDR1 is SNHLY and CDR2 FYNNEI. V gave up 7 bases and J gave up 7 bases, with 16 bases separating them. The CDR3 has 14 residues. The CDR3 DNA reads TGTGCCAGCAATCTAGGCAGGGAGGTTGAAAAACTGTTTTTT. Protein sequence: CASNLGREVEKLFF.

The J gene is TRBJ2-1, the V gene TRBV10-3; 14 positions agree with TRBD2. CDR3 length equals 16 residues. The J segment lost 5 bases and the V segment lost 8 bases, leaving 8 bases of the junction unmatched. CDR1 is ENHRY and CDR2 is SYGVKD in the germline V gene. The CDR3, as DNA: TGTGCCATCCGACTAGCGGGAGGGCCCGATCACAATGAGCAGTTCTTC. It yields the protein CAIRLAGGPDHNEQFF.

This clonotype came up many times. V is TRBV7-9 and J is TRBJ2-5, with D perhaps matching TRBD2 (5 bases). Germline V gives CDR1 SEHNR, CDR2 FQNEAQ (reference sequence). V lost 5 bases and J 7 bases, leaving 11 bases between the germline ends. The CDR3 covers 12 residues. This CDR3 reads CASSRDGRTQYF. The CDR3 DNA reads TGTGCCAGCAGCCGGGATGGGAGGACCCAGTACTTC.

This clonotype was picked up a small number of times. CDR3 sequence (DNA): TGTGCCAGCTCCCGGGACAACCAAGAGACCCAGTACTTC. Its protein product is CASSRDNQETQYF. V gene TRBV18 combines with J gene TRBJ2-5; D is perhaps TRBD1 (6 bases). CDR1 KGHSH and CDR2 LQKENI come from the germline V gene. The ends were cut back, 6 bases at V and 0 bases at J, with 8 bases in the middle. CDR3 length: 13 amino acids.

This clonotype came up many times. V and J are TRBV12-3 or TRBV12-4 and TRBJ2-1; no firm D call. V was pared by 6 bases and J by 0 bases, with 15 bases between. The CDR3 runs 16 residues. This CDR3 reads CASSPRSGGSYNEQFF. For the CDR3, the DNA is TGTGCCAGCAGCCCGAGGTCAGGCGGCTCCTACAATGAGCAGTTCTTC.

The chain is built from TRBV29-1 and TRBJ2-5; a possible D gene is TRBD1 (7 bases). The CDR3 consists of 11 residues. Germline V gene data show CDR1 as SQVTM and CDR2 as ANQGSEA. The V gene lost 1 base and the J gene lost 13 bases, with 13 bases spanning the gap. The CDR3, as DNA: TGCAGCGTTGAAGGACAGGGAGGCCGGTACTTC. Translated, it gives CSVEGQGGRYF.

The chain uses TRBV29-1 and TRBJ1-1; 9 nucleotides agree with TRBD1. Per germline, CDR1 SQVTM and CDR2 ANQGSEA. CDR3 length: 16 residues. The V segment lost 0 bases and the J segment 5 bases; nucleotides outside the gene matches: 10. CDR3 nucleotide sequence: TGCAGCGTTGAAGACTGGACAGGGGTTGGGGGGACTGAAGCTTTCTTT. Translating gives CSVEDWTGVGGTEAFF.

V and J are TRBV15 and TRBJ1-2, with 7 positions matching TRBD1. Looked up from germline, CDR1 is LNHNV and CDR2 is YYDKDF (reference sequence). The CDR3 runs to 16 residues. Losses at the gene ends were 4 bases for V and 0 bases for J; bases not matched to a gene: 8. The CDR3 loop is CATSTIGTDSNYGYTF. DNA of the CDR3: TGTGCCACCAGCACAATAGGGACAGACTCTAACTATGGCTACACCTTC.

This clonotype was observed many times. This sequence joins TRBV7-9 and TRBJ2-7; 15 bases match TRBD2. The germline gives CDR1 SEHNR, CDR2 FQNEAQ (reference sequence). The ends lost 2 bases at V and 0 bases at J; junction bases unmatched: 5. The CDR3 covers 18 residues. For the CDR3, the DNA is TGTGCCAGCAGCTTAATTGGACTAGCGGGAGGGCCCTCCTACGAGCAGTACTTC. Translated, it gives CASSLIGLAGGPSYEQYF.

The J gene is TRBJ2-7, the V gene TRBV25-1, with D perhaps matching TRBD1 (5 bases). The CDR3 runs to 14 residues. CDR1 is MGHDK, CDR2 SYGVNS, per germline. The V gene lost 8 bases and the J gene lost 2 bases, with 16 bases spanning the gap. CDR3 nucleotide sequence: TGTGCCAGCTTTGTGGGGCCGGGTCCCTACGAGCAGTACTTC. Translating gives CASFVGPGPYEQYF.

The chain has TRBV4-1 and TRBJ2-1, with 13 positions matching TRBD2. CDR3 length equals 20 residues. V shed 0 bases, J shed 4 bases, and the junction held 12 bases outside the gene matches. Per germline, CDR1 MGHRA and CDR2 YSYEKL. DNA of the CDR3: TGCGCCAGCAGCCAAGATCCCTGGACTAGCGGGAGTCCCCTTTACAATGAGCAGTTCTTC. Translation: CASSQDPWTSGSPLYNEQFF.